Shown below are 24 T cell receptor beta chains from a single sample sequenced in a study of blood T cells in healthy people across ages. It was with a sample-barcoded 5' primer and a J-beta primer mix that a second PCR of about 6 to 11 cycles was run. TCRdb re-called the 5' RACE reads with MiXCR, one entry per CDR3 protein. Counted here are around 1.7 million distinct CDR3 sequences, 28% occurring once; the ten biggest clones make up 6.5% to 8.5%. Sequences were obtained from blood. Source of these receptors: a woman younger than 45 in good health.

This clonotype was counted only a few times. This chain connects TRBV5-1 to TRBJ2-6; a possible D gene is TRBD2 (5 bases). CDR1 and CDR2 from the germline V gene are SGHRS and YFSETQ. This CDR3 spans 16 amino acids. Trimming shortened V by 6 bases and J by 1 base, and 14 bases separated the two germline ends. CDR3 sequence: CASNGGGQSGANVLTF. CDR3 sequence (DNA): TGCGCCAGCAATGGTGGAGGTCAATCTGGGGCCAACGTCCTGACTTTC. Full variable domain (rest looked up from reference TRBV5-1 and TRBJ2-6): KAGVTQTPRYLIKTRGQQVTLSCSPISGHRSVSWYQQTPGQGLQFLFEYFSETQRNKGNFPGRFSGRQFSNSRSEMNVSTLELGDSALYLCASNGGGQSGANVLTFGAGSRLTVL.

For this clonotype: Its ends do not fully match the called genes, so a read error is possible. This rearrangement joins TRBV12-5 to TRBJ2-7, with TRBD1 as a possible D gene (6 bases). This CDR3 comprises 16 residues. The V gene's germline CDR1 is LGHNT and CDR2 FRNRAP. CDR3 nucleotides: TGTGCTAGTGGTTTGGTAATTGGGACATACTCCTACGAACAGTACTTC. Its translation is CASGLVIGTYSYEQYF.

The rearrangement joins TRBV20-1 to TRBJ1-5; no clear D gene. Germline V gene data show CDR1 as DFQATT and CDR2 as SNEGSKA (reference sequence). Trimming removed 0 bases from V and 0 bases from J, with 9 bases in between. The CDR3 has 15 amino acids. CDR3 in DNA: TGCAGTGCTAGAGAGGGGAGCCTTAGCAATCAGCCCCAGCATTTT. The encoded protein is CSAREGSLSNQPQHF.

This clonotype came up many times. This rearrangement joins TRBV27 to TRBJ2-7, with TRBD1 matching over 8 bases. CDR3 length: 13 residues. Germline V gene data show CDR1 as MNHEY and CDR2 as SMNVEV (reference sequence). J gave up 4 bases and V 5 bases, and 4 bases lay outside the gene matches. In DNA form, the CDR3 reads TGTGCCAGCAGTCCCAGGGGGCTATACGAGCAGTACTTC. Its protein product is CASSPRGLYEQYF.

This clonotype was seen many times. The chain carries TRBV24-1 and TRBJ1-2; TRBD1 is a possible D gene (5 bases). The CDR3 is made up of 13 amino acids. The germline V gene encodes CDR1 KGHDR and CDR2 SFDVKD. V was pared by 6 bases and J by 6 bases, with 13 bases between. The CDR3 region has the DNA TGTGCCACCAGTAAGGGGCCCCTGGATGGCTACACCTTC. This gives the protein CATSKGPLDGYTF.

This clonotype was detected a few times. The J gene is TRBJ2-5, the V gene TRBV29-1; no definite D call. The length of the CDR3 is 12 residues. Germline V CDR1 and CDR2: SQVTM, ANQGSEA. Trimming stripped 2 bases from V and 5 bases from J, with 9 bases between. The CDR3 is CSVERKWETQYF. As DNA, the CDR3 is TGCAGCGTTGAAAGGAAGTGGGAGACCCAGTACTTC.

This clonotype was seen a few times. V is TRBV3-1 and J is TRBJ2-7; no firm D call. TRBJ2-5 explains the end of the DNA better; the J call may be wrong. Germline CDR1 is LGHDT and CDR2 is YNNKEL (reference sequence). This CDR3 spans 12 amino acids. The CDR3 nucleotides are TGTGCCAGCAGCCAAGAGCGGCTGACCCAGTACTTC. Translated: CASSQERLTQYF.

This clonotype showed up just once. The CDR3 loop is CASMLRDRGLPTEAFF. The DNA for the CDR3 is TGTGCCAGCATGCTCCGGGACAGGGGGCTTCCAACGGAGGCTTTCTTT. The chain has TRBV6-1 and TRBJ1-1; TRBD1 matches 12 bases. Germline loops: CDR1 MNHNS, CDR2 SASEGT. V lost 7 bases, J lost 11 bases, and 17 bases stayed unmatched. This CDR3 spans 16 amino acids.

The CDR3 region is CASRNQGDYGYTF. CDR3 DNA: TGTGCCAGCAGAAACCAGGGGGACTATGGCTACACCTTC. V is TRBV12-3 or TRBV12-4 and J is TRBJ1-2, with 7 nucleotides matching TRBD1. V was clipped by 6 bases and J by 3 bases; unmatched bases: 4. The CDR3 extends over 13 amino acids.

This clonotype was counted only a few times. The chain couples TRBV2 to TRBJ2-5; maybe TRBD2 (5 bases). Germline lookup yields CDR1 SNHLY and CDR2 FYNNEI. V shed 11 bases and J shed 2 bases, with 15 bases lying between them. The CDR3 loop spans 13 amino acids. CDR3: CACIRGLQETQYF. DNA of the CDR3: TGTGCCTGCATTCGCGGACTGCAAGAGACCCAGTACTTC.

This clonotype was counted a few times. The chain links TRBV6-5 to TRBJ1-4; 8 nucleotides agree with TRBD1. J lost 8 bases, V lost 7 bases, and 9 bases had no gene match. Germline loops: CDR1 MNHEY, CDR2 SVGAGI. The CDR3 covers 14 residues. CDR3 sequence: CASTRRGLGEKLFF. The CDR3 bases are TGTGCCAGCACCCGCAGGGGGCTTGGAGAAAAACTGTTTTTT.

This clonotype has at least ten counts. This chain joins TRBV5-1 and TRBJ2-1; the D gene could be TRBD1 or TRBD2 (5 bases each). V was shortened by 0 bases and J by 8 bases, with 15 bases between the two germline ends. This CDR3 spans 15 amino acids. The germline gives CDR1 SGHRS, CDR2 YFSETQ. The CDR3 region is CASSLGRSGAHEQFF. The CDR3 DNA reads as TGCGCCAGCAGCTTGGGTCGATCCGGGGCCCATGAGCAGTTCTTC.

This clonotype was seen at least ten times. The chain recombines TRBV29-1 with TRBJ2-7; D may be TRBD1 (6 bases). Germline V gene data show CDR1 as SQVTM and CDR2 as ANQGSEA. This CDR3 has 13 residues. V was clipped by 3 bases and J by 1 base, with 10 bases between them. CDR3 DNA: TGCAGCGTTGATGGGGACACATCCTACGAGCAGTACTTC. Its protein product is CSVDGDTSYEQYF.

In this sample, this clonotype turned up many times. The V gene is TRBV20-1, the J gene TRBJ2-5; 11 positions match TRBD2. This CDR3 has 14 residues. With V trimmed by 1 base and J by 4 bases, 2 bases remained unmatched. From germline, CDR1 is DFQATT and CDR2 SNEGSKA (reference sequence). For the CDR3, the DNA is TGCAGTGCTAGAGGTCTAGCGGGAGGAGAGACCCAGTACTTC. Residues: CSARGLAGGETQYF.

Notes on this clonotype: This may be a read error, as it is one base from a much larger clone. The chain carries TRBV7-6 and TRBJ2-7, with D possibly TRBD1 on 5 matching bases. The germline gives CDR1 SGHVS, CDR2 FNYEAQ. V was shortened by 4 bases and J by 6 bases, with 13 bases between the two germline ends. CDR3 length: 13 residues. In nucleotides, the CDR3 is TGTGCCAGCAGCTCTAGGCGACAGTTCGAGCAGTACTTC. Amino acid sequence: CASSSRRQFEQYF.

For the CDR3, the DNA is TGTGCCAGCAGCTTAGGAGTTGGGGGTACTGGGGCCAACGTCCTGACTTTC. This sequence encodes CASSLGVGGTGANVLTF. This sequence joins TRBV11-2 and TRBJ2-6; the D gene could be TRBD1 or TRBD2 (5 bases each). The CDR3 runs 17 residues. Per the germline V gene, CDR1 is SGHAT and CDR2 is FQNNGV. Trimming left V 1 base short and J 2 bases short, with 12 bases between.

This clonotype was picked up a small number of times. CDR3 loop: CASNPTRDTQYF. The CDR3 DNA reads TGTGCCAGCAATCCAACCCGTGATACGCAGTATTTT. The rearrangement joins TRBV2 to TRBJ2-3, with D uncertain. This CDR3 region has 12 residues. Per germline, CDR1 SNHLY and CDR2 FYNNEI. Trimming removed 7 bases at V and 6 bases at J, with 11 bases between.

The CDR3 DNA follows: TGTGCCAGCAGCCGGGACCCACGGCAATTCTACGAGCAGTACTTC. Residues: CASSRDPRQFYEQYF. The chain has TRBV11-2 and TRBJ2-7; D is perhaps TRBD1 or TRBD2 (5 bases each). This CDR3 has 15 amino acids. V lost 5 bases to trimming and J lost 3 bases, with 17 bases between them. The germline CDR1 and CDR2 sequences are SGHAT and FQNNGV.

This CDR3 reads CASSLVGGQGTREQFF. CDR3 sequence (DNA): TGTGCCAGCAGCTTGGTTGGCGGACAGGGGACTCGTGAGCAGTTCTTC. The chain couples TRBV5-6 to TRBJ2-1, with 9 bases matching TRBD1. The germline V gene encodes CDR1 SGHDT and CDR2 YYEEEE. The CDR3 sequence is 16 residues long. The V gene end was trimmed by 0 bases and the J gene end by 9 bases; junction bases not matched to a gene: 10.

As concerns this clonotype: A much larger clone lies one base from this, so it may be a read error. The chain has TRBV28 and TRBJ2-5, with TRBD1 matching 8 bases. The V gene's germline CDR1 is MDHEN and CDR2 SYDVKM. CDR3 size: 15 residues. DNA of the CDR3: TGTGCCAGCAGTCCACAGGGGGGAGCACAAGACACCCAGTACTTC. As protein: CASSPQGGAQDTQYF.

The rearrangement uses TRBV29-1 and TRBJ2-5; 9 positions match TRBD2. The CDR3 has 15 residues. The junction had 9 bases not matched to a gene; V was cut back by 2 bases and J by 5 bases. Germline CDR1 and CDR2: SQVTM and ANQGSEA. In DNA, the CDR3 is TGCAGCGTTGAAAGACTAGCGGAGGCGGACGAGACCCAGTACTTC. This sequence encodes CSVERLAEADETQYF.

This clonotype was seen at least ten times. This chain connects TRBV29-1 to TRBJ2-3, with D unclear. Deletions cut 2 bases from V and 2 bases from J, with 5 bases between. Looked up from germline, CDR1 is SQVTM and CDR2 is ANQGSEA. CDR3 length equals 12 residues. CDR3 in DNA: TGCAGCGTTGAACTCAACACAGATACGCAGTATTTT. This codes for CSVELNTDTQYF.

Details on this clonotype: This may stem from a read error, because a much larger clone lies one nucleotide away. This sequence joins TRBV12-3 or TRBV12-4 and TRBJ1-2, with 7 bases matching TRBD1. This CDR3 has 13 residues. The CDR3 nucleotides are TGTGCCAGCAGCTTTACAGGGGCGTATGGCCACACCTTC. This sequence encodes CASSFTGAYGHTF.

This chain joins TRBV5-1 and TRBJ1-1, with D unclear. Trimming removed 5 bases at V and 5 bases at J, with 19 bases between. CDR1 is SGHRS, CDR2 YFSETQ, per germline. CDR3 length: 15 residues. CDR3 sequence reads: CASRFGGEQRTEAFF. For the CDR3, the DNA is TGCGCCAGCAGGTTCGGTGGGGAACAGAGGACTGAAGCTTTCTTT.